This passage covers 4 T cell receptor beta chains from one sample sequenced in a study of shared clonotypes between healthy human individuals. CD45RO-negative, CCR7-selected cells formed the naive CD8 fraction, which excluded terminally differentiated effector memory CD45RA+ cells. Some clones are missing from TCRdb's copy, which holds only in-frame ones; the method was immunoSEQ multiplex PCR. The sample lists around 2,000,000 clones; over 85% were seen once. Sequencing was performed on naive CD8+ T cells sorted from blood. The receptor set was obtained from a man aged 18 to 30 in good health.

This clone was recorded only once. V gene TRBV10-3 combines with J gene TRBJ2-4, with D perhaps matching TRBD1 (5 bases). CDR3 length: 12 amino acids. Trimming shortened V by 0 bases and J by 12 bases, and 9 bases separated the two germline ends. CDR1 and CDR2 from the germline V gene are ENHRY and SYGVKD. CDR3 nucleotides: TGTGCCATCAGTGAGTCGGGGCCGGCTCAGTACTTC. Protein: CAISESGPAQYF.

The rearrangement joins TRBV19 to TRBJ1-1; TRBD1 might be the D (5 bases). The V gene lost 5 bases and the J gene lost 0 bases, with 10 bases spanning the gap. From germline, CDR1 is LNHDA and CDR2 SQIVND (reference sequence). The CDR3 covers 14 residues. The CDR3 reads CASSARDLNTEAFF. CDR3 in DNA: TGTGCCAGTAGTGCCAGGGACTTGAACACTGAAGCTTTCTTT.

The chain combines TRBV5-6 with TRBJ2-7; D unresolved. Germline V gives CDR1 SGHDT, CDR2 YYEEEE. With 0 bases removed from V and 7 bases from J, the gap between germline ends came to 11 bases. The CDR3 is made up of 13 amino acids. The CDR3 spells CASSLGPIAEQYF. CDR3 nucleotide sequence: TGTGCCAGCAGCTTGGGCCCCATCGCGGAGCAGTACTTC.

The CDR3 DNA sequence: TGCGCCAGCAGCCAAGACCGACAGGGTTGGGAGACCCAGTACTTC. Amino acids: CASSQDRQGWETQYF. The chain has TRBV4-1 and TRBJ2-5, with TRBD1 matching over 7 bases. V gave up 0 bases and J gave up 5 bases; unmatched junction bases: 6. CDR1 is MGHRA and CDR2 is YSYEKL in the germline V gene. The CDR3 totals 15 residues.